A selection of T cell receptor beta chains follows, all from one sample in a study of regulatory T cells in long-lasting Graves disease. MiXCR, run by TCRdb on the multiplex PCR reads, gives a single entry per CDR3 protein. The sample records around 360,000 distinct CDR3 sequences, around 15% being singletons. These data also featured in a second study, about T cells in Graves' hyperthyroidism and ophthalmopathy.

The source material was peripheral blood mononuclear cells (PBMCs), sampled at new diagnosis, from a patient treated with antithyroid drugs. These receptors all come from a woman younger than 30 with Graves disease. CDR3s include the opening cysteine and the closing phenylalanine or tryptophan. A D gene is named only where the DNA matches it firmly. Where a row states a size, it is once, few, many or the class of an expanded clone; other rows omit it.

d_gene	v_gene	abundance	j_gene	CDR3nt	CDR3aa
.	TRBV10-3	few	TRBJ2-4	TGTGCCATCAGTGAGTCGTCCGGCTACGTGAACATTCAGTACTTC	CAISESSGYVNIQYF
.	TRBV6-2/TRBV6-3	once	TRBJ1-1	TGTGCCAGCAGTTACTCGATCTCTGAAGCTTTCTTT	CASSYSISEAFF
TRBD1	TRBV25-1	.	TRBJ1-1	TGTGCCAGCAGTGGACATGGACAGGGAAGAGCTGAAGCTTTCTTT	CASSGHGQGRAEAFF
TRBD1	TRBV5-1	many	TRBJ1-6	TGCGCCAGCAGCCTCCGACAGGGTGGGAATAATTCACCCCTCCACTTT	CASSLRQGGNNSPLHF
TRBD1	TRBV6-5	few	TRBJ1-6	TGTGCCAGCAGTTCGGACAGGACTCGGTCACCCCTCCACTTT	CASSSDRTRSPLHF
.	TRBV28	few	TRBJ2-7	TGTGCCAGCAGTCCCCGGACAGACACCTACGAGCAGTACTTC	CASSPRTDTYEQYF
.	TRBV20-1	many	TRBJ2-2	TGCAGTGCTAGAGAAAAGGGTACGAACACCGGGGAGCTGTTTTTT	CSAREKGTNTGELFF
.	TRBV6-2/TRBV6-3	few	TRBJ2-1	TGTGCCAGCAGTTTTCGTAATCCAGGGATTCATGGGCAGTTCTTC	CASSFRNPGIHGQFF
TRBD1	TRBV28	.	TRBJ1-5	TGTGCCAGCAGTTTTAGGGGACAGGGGAGCAATCAGCCCCAGCATTTT	CASSFRGQGSNQPQHF
TRBD2	TRBV6-5	many	TRBJ2-7	TGTGCCAGCAGTTGGGGACTAGGCGACTACGAGCAGTACTTC	CASSWGLGDYEQYF
TRBD2	TRBV27	many	TRBJ2-7	TGTGCCAGCAGTTTAGAGACTAGCGGGTACGAGCAGTACTTC	CASSLETSGYEQYF
TRBD2	TRBV4-2	.	TRBJ2-5	TGTGCCAGCAGTTCAGAGGCGGCTAGCGGGGGCCAAGAGACCCAGTACTTC	CASSSEAASGGQETQYF
.	TRBV27	many	TRBJ2-7	TGTGCCAGCAGCCTTAGGGAGAGCTCCTACGAGCAGTACTTC	CASSLRESSYEQYF
TRBD1	TRBV5-4	many	TRBJ2-3	TGTGCCAGCAGCGTTACAGGGGGAAATACGCAGTATTTT	CASSVTGGNTQYF
TRBD1	TRBV11-2	.	TRBJ2-7	TGTGCCAGCAGCCCAAGACAGGGGTGGGTTCAGTACTTC	CASSPRQGWVQYF
.	TRBV10-1	few	TRBJ2-7	TGCGCCAGCACAGGGCCGTCAGTTTACGAGCAGTACTTC	CASTGPSVYEQYF
TRBD2	TRBV3-1	many	TRBJ2-1	TGTGCCAGCAGCCAAGACAGTCGACTAGCGGGGGTTGATGAGCAGTTCTTC	CASSQDSRLAGVDEQFF
.	TRBV6-2/TRBV6-3	many	TRBJ2-5	TGTGCCAGCAGTTATGGACGCCCAGGGGAGACCCAGTACTTC	CASSYGRPGETQYF
TRBD2	TRBV12-3/TRBV12-4	.	TRBJ2-2	TGTGCCAGCAGTTTAATTTTACGAACAGGGGGACTAGCGGGAGGGCCCGGGGAGCTGTTTTTT	CASSLILRTGGLAGGPGELFF
.	TRBV7-9	many	TRBJ2-7	TGTGCCAGCAGCTTACAGAGGAATAGGGGCCTAACCTACGAGCAGTACTTC	CASSLQRNRGLTYEQYF
TRBD2	TRBV3-1	many	TRBJ2-7	TGTGCCAGCAGCCAAGATAGGTCTCGGGCGGGAGCCTACGAGCAGTACTTC	CASSQDRSRAGAYEQYF
.	TRBV20-1	few	TRBJ1-2	TGCAGTGCTAGAGACAGGGTGGGCTATGGCTACACCTTC	CSARDRVGYGYTF
TRBD1	TRBV19	many	TRBJ2-7	TGTGCCAGTAATAATCCCGGGACAGGACGATACGAGCAGTACTTC	CASNNPGTGRYEQYF
.	TRBV10-1	.	TRBJ2-7	TGCGCCAGCAGTGAGGTTGTTCGGGACGAGCAGTACTTC	CASSEVVRDEQYF
TRBD1	TRBV5-4	.	TRBJ1-4	TGTGCCAGCAGCACGCCGACAGGGGAGGGGGAAAAACTGTTTTTT	CASSTPTGEGEKLFF
.	TRBV24-1	.	TRBJ1-5	TGTGCCACCAGTAAGGGAGGGAGCAATCAGCCCCAGCATTTT	CATSKGGSNQPQHF
.	TRBV5-1	many	TRBJ1-1	TGCGCCAGCAGCCCAGGAGGTGCAGGGTATACTGAAGCTTTCTTT	CASSPGGAGYTEAFF
TRBD1	TRBV9	few	TRBJ1-2	TGTGCCAGCAGCCCAACGGACAGGGGGAAGAACTATGGCTACACCTTC	CASSPTDRGKNYGYTF
.	TRBV12-3/TRBV12-4	many	TRBJ1-6	TGTGCCAGCAGTTTGGCGGCTAATTCACCCCTCCACTTT	CASSLAANSPLHF
.	TRBV7-8	many	TRBJ2-6	TGTGCCAGCAGCTTAGAGGGGCGAATCTCTGGGGCCAACGTCCTGACTTTC	CASSLEGRISGANVLTF
.	TRBV12-3/TRBV12-4	many	TRBJ2-7	TGTGCCAGCAGTTACAGGTACGAGCAGTACTTC	CASSYRYEQYF
.	TRBV6-1	few	TRBJ2-1	TGTGCCAGCAGTAATGGAGGGAGAACTTTATACAATGAGCAGTTCTTC	CASSNGGRTLYNEQFF
.	TRBV12-3/TRBV12-4	many	TRBJ2-5	TGTGCCAGCAGTTTAAATGGACTCGAGGAGACCCAGTACTTC	CASSLNGLEETQYF
.	TRBV11-2	many	TRBJ2-7	TGTGCCAGCAGCTTTAACAGGGTCGCGGGCGAGCAGTACTTC	CASSFNRVAGEQYF
.	TRBV7-6	many	TRBJ2-2	TGTGCCAGCAGCTTAACGGGGAATGGCGGGGAGCTGTTTTTT	CASSLTGNGGELFF
.	TRBV4-1	.	TRBJ2-7	TGCGCCAGCAGCCAAGTTAGGACACCTACCTACGAGCAGTACTTC	CASSQVRTPTYEQYF
.	TRBV12-3/TRBV12-4	many	TRBJ1-4	TGTGCCAGCGGAAGGGACGGTCAACTGTTTTTT	CASGRDGQLFF
TRBD1	TRBV19	many	TRBJ2-7	TGTGCCAGTAGTTTGACAGGGGATCTCTACGAGCAGTACTTC	CASSLTGDLYEQYF
.	TRBV5-1	few	TRBJ2-7	TGCGCCAGCAGCCCTGGGCGGGAGCAGTACTTC	CASSPGREQYF
.	TRBV6-2/TRBV6-3	many	TRBJ2-3	TGTGCCTCCTGGACCGGCTCCCTCTCCACAGATACGCAGTATTTT	CASWTGSLSTDTQYF
TRBD2	TRBV7-8	many	TRBJ2-1	TGTGCCAGCAGCTTTGGAGCGGGAAACAATGAGCAGTTCTTC	CASSFGAGNNEQFF
.	TRBV6-1	.	TRBJ1-5	TGTGCCAGCAGTGAAACTGACCGGGACCGCAATCAGCCCCAGCATTTT	CASSETDRDRNQPQHF
TRBD2	TRBV7-7	many	TRBJ2-5	TGTGCTAGCAGCTTAAAAGCGGGAGGGCCGGAGACCCAGTACTTC	CASSLKAGGPETQYF
.	TRBV5-1	many	TRBJ2-7	TGCGCCAGCAGCTTGTACAGGGGACTGGAGCAGTACTTC	CASSLYRGLEQYF
TRBD2	TRBV20-1	many	TRBJ2-3	TGCAGTGCTAGAGACGCTAGCGGGAGGGGCACAGATACGCAGTATTTT	CSARDASGRGTDTQYF
.	TRBV4-1	many	TRBJ2-5	TGCGCCAGCAGCCAAGAGTCGCGGACATTCCAAGAGACCCAGTACTTC	CASSQESRTFQETQYF
.	TRBV19	.	TRBJ1-2	TGTGCCAGTACGTTGGTAGCTAACTATGGCTACACCTTC	CASTLVANYGYTF
TRBD1	TRBV7-2	few	TRBJ2-1	TGTGCCAGTACCGGACAGGGCGAATGGAATGAGCAGTTCTTC	CASTGQGEWNEQFF
.	TRBV15	many	TRBJ1-5	TGTGCCACCAGCAGAGACATCGAACAGCCCCAGCATTTT	CATSRDIEQPQHF
.	TRBV3-1	many	TRBJ2-3	TGTGCCAGCAGCCAAATCGGAGGGGGCACAGATACGCAGTATTTT	CASSQIGGGTDTQYF
TRBD2	TRBV5-1	.	TRBJ2-3	TGCGCCAGCAGCCCGGGACTAGCGGGGGGAATGTCCGGCACAGATACGCAGTATTTT	CASSPGLAGGMSGTDTQYF
.	TRBV5-1	many	TRBJ1-2	TGTGCCAGCAGCTTGGCGGGGGAGGGTTATGGCTACACCTTC	CASSLAGEGYGYTF
.	TRBV11-2	many	TRBJ2-7	TGTGCCAGCAGCCCGAACAACGGGTTATCTGGGCTCGGGGAGCAGTACTTC	CASSPNNGLSGLGEQYF